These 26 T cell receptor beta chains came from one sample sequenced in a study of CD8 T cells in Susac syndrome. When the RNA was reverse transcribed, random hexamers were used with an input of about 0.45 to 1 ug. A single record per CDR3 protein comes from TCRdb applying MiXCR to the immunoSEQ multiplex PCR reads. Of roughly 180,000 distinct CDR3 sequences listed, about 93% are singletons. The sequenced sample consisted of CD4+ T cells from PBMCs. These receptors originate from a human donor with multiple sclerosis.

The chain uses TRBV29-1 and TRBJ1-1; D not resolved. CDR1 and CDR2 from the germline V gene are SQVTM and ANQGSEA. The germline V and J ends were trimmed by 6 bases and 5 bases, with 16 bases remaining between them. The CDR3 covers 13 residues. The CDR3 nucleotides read TGCAGCGTGTTCGCAGCCCAAGGAACTGAAGCTTTCTTT. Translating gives CSVFAAQGTEAFF.

The CDR3, as DNA: TGTGCCAGCAGCTCTAGACAGGTTGAGACCCAGTACTTC. This codes for CASSSRQVETQYF. This chain links TRBV7-2 with TRBJ2-5; a possible D gene is TRBD1 (6 bases). CDR1 SGHTA and CDR2 FQGNSA come from the germline V gene. Trimming took 4 bases from V and 5 from J, leaving 11 bases between them. The CDR3 is made up of 13 amino acids.

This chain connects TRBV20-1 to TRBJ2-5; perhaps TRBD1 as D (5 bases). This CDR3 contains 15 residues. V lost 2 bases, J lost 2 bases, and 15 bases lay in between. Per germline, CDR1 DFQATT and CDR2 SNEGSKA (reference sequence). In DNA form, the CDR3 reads TGCAGTGCTAGATACTCGTGGGCAGGGCAAGAGACCCAGTACTTC. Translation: CSARYSWAGQETQYF.

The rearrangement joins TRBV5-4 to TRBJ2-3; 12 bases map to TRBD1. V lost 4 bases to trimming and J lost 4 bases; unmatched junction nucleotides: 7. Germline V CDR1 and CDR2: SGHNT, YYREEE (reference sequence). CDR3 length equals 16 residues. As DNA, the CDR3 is TGTGCCAGCAGCCTAGCCGGGACAGGGGGCCCAGATACGCAGTATTTT. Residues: CASSLAGTGGPDTQYF.

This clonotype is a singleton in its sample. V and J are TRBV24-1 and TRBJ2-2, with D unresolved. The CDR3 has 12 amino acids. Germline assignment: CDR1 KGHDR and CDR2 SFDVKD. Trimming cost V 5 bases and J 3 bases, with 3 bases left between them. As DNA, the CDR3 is TGTGCCACCAGTGCGGACACCGGGGAGCTGTTTTTT. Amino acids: CATSADTGELFF.

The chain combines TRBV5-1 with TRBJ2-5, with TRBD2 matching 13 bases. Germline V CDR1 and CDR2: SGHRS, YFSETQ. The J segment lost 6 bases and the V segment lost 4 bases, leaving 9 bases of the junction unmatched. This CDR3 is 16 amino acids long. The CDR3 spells CASSTTSGRSGKTQYF. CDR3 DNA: TGCGCCAGCAGCACGACTAGCGGGAGGAGCGGGAAGACCCAGTACTTC. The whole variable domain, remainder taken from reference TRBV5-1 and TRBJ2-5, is KAGVTQTPRYLIKTRGQQVTLSCSPISGHRSVSWYQQTPGQGLQFLFEYFSETQRNKGNFPGRFSGRQFSNSRSEMNVSTLELGDSALYLCASSTTSGRSGKTQYFGPGTRLLVL.

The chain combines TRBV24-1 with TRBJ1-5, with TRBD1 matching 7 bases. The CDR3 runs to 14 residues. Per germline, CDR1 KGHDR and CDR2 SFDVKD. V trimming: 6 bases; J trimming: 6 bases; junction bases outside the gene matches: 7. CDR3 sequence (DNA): TGTGCCACCAGTCAACCCGACAGGGCTCAGCCCCAGCATTTT. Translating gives CATSQPDRAQPQHF.

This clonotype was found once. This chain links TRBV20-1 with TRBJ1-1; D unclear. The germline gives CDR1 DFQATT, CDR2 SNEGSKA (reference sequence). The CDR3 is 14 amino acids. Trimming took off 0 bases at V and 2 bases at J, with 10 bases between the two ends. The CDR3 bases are TGCAGTGCTAGAGAACCCAGGAGTAACACTGAAGCTTTCTTT. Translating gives CSAREPRSNTEAFF.

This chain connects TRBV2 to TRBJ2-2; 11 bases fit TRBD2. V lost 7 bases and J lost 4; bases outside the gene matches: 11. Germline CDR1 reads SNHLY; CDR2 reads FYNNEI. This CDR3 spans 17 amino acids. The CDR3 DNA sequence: TGTGCCAGCACCATGGAACTAGCGGGAGTGGCCACCGGGGAGCTGTTTTTT. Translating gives CASTMELAGVATGELFF.

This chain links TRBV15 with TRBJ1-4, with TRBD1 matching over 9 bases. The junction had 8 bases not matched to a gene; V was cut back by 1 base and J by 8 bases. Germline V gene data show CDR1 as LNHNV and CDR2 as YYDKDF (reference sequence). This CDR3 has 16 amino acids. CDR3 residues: CATSRAPGQGGEKLFF. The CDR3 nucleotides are TGTGCCACCAGCAGAGCCCCGGGACAGGGCGGCGAAAAACTGTTTTTT. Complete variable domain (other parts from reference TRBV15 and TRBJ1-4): DAMVIQNPRYQVTQFGKPVTLSCSQTLNHNVMYWYQQKSSQAPKLLFHYYDKDFNNEADTPDNFQSRRPNTSFCFLDIRSPGLGDTAMYLCATSRAPGQGGEKLFFGSGTQLSVL.

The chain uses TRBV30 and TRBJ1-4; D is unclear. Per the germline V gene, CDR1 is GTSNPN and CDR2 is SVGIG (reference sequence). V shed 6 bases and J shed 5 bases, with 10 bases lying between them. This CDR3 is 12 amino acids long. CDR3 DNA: TGTGCCTGCAGCAGATACAATGAAAAACTGTTTTTT. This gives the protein CACSRYNEKLFF.

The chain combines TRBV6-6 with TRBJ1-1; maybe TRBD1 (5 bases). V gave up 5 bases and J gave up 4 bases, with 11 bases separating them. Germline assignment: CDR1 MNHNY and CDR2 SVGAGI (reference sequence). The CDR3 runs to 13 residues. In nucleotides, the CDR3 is TGTGCCAGCAGTCGGGGGAGTAGCACTGAAGCTTTCTTT. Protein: CASSRGSSTEAFF.

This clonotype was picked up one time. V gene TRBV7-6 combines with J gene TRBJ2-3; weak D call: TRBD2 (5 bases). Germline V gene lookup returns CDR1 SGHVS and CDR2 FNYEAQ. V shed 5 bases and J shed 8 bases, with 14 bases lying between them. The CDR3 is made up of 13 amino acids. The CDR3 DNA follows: TGTGCCAGCAGCGCCGCTAGCTCCGGTACGCAGTATTTT. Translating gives CASSAASSGTQYF.

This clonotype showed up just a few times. CDR3 residues: CASKLGTGELFF. The CDR3 DNA sequence: TGCGCCAGCAAACTTGGCACCGGGGAGCTGTTTTTT. The chain couples TRBV5-1 to TRBJ2-2; D gene unclear. The CDR3 loop spans 12 amino acids. Germline assignment: CDR1 SGHRS and CDR2 YFSETQ. V was cut by 6 bases and J by 4 bases, with 7 bases left in between.

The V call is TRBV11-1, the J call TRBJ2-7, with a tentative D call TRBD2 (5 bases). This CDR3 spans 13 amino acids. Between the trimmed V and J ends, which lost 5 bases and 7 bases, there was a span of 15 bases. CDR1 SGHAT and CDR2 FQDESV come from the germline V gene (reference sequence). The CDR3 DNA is TGTGCCAGCAGCCCGATGACCCGGAGGGAGCAGTACTTC. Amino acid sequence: CASSPMTRREQYF.

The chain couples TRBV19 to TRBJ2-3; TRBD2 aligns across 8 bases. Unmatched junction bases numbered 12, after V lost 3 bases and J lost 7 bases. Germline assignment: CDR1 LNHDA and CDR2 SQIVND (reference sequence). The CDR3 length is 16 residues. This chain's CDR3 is CASSIIWGAGVYTQYF. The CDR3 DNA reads TGTGCCAGTAGTATTATATGGGGAGCGGGAGTATATACGCAGTATTTT.

The CDR3 DNA sequence: TGTGCCAGCTCACCGAGGCTAACTAACTATGGCTACACCTTC. Amino acids: CASSPRLTNYGYTF. The rearrangement joins TRBV18 to TRBJ1-2, with D unclear. Germline assignment: CDR1 KGHSH and CDR2 LQKENI. The CDR3 has 14 residues. Trimming took off 3 bases at V and 0 bases at J, with 8 bases between the two ends.

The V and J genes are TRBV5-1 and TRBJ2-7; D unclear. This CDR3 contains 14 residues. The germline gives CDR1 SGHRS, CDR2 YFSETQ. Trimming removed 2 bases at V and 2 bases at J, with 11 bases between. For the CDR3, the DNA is TGCGCCAGCAGCTTAGACAATCCAACCTACGAGCAGTACTTC. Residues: CASSLDNPTYEQYF.

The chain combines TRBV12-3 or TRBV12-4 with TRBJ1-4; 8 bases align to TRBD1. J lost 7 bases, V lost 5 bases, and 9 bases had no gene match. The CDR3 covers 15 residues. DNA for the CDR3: TGTGCCAGCAGTCCCACGACAGGGGATCCTGAAAAACTGTTTTTT. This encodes CASSPTTGDPEKLFF.

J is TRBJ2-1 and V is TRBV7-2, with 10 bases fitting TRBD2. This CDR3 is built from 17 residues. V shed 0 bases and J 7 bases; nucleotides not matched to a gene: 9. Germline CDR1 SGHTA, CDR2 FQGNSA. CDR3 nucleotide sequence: TGTGCCAGCAGCTTAGCGCGACTAGCGGGTGGACGGAATGAGCAGTTCTTC. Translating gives CASSLARLAGGRNEQFF.

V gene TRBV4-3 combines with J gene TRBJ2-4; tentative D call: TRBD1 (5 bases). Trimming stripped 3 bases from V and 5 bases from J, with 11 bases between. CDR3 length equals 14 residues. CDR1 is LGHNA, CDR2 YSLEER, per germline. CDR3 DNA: TGCGCCAGCAGCCAGATCCTCAGGGAAAACATTCAGTACTTC. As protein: CASSQILRENIQYF.

The CDR3 sequence: CSARLSRGYTGELFF. In nucleotides, the CDR3 is TGCAGTGCTAGGCTATCCAGGGGATACACCGGGGAGCTGTTTTTT. The V gene is TRBV20-1, the J gene TRBJ2-2; D is possibly TRBD1 (6 bases). The germline V gene has CDR1 DFQATT and CDR2 SNEGSKA (reference sequence). V was shortened by 3 bases and J by 3 bases, with 14 bases between the two germline ends. The CDR3 covers 15 residues.

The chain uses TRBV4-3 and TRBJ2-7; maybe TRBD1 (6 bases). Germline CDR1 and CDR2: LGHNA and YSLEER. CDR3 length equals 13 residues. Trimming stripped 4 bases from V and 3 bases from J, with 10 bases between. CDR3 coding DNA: TGCGCCAGCAGCCTGGACAGATACTACGAGCAGTACTTC. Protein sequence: CASSLDRYYEQYF.

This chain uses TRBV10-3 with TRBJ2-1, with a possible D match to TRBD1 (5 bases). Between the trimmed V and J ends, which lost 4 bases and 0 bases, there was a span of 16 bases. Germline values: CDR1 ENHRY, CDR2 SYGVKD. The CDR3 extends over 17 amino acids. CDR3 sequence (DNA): TGTGCCATCAGTGTTGCAGGGCAGGGAAGCTCCTACAATGAGCAGTTCTTC. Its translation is CAISVAGQGSSYNEQFF.

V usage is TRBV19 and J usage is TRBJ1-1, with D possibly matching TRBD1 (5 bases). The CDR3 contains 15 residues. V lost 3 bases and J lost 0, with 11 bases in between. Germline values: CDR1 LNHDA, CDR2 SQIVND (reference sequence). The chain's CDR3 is CASSITGNMNTEAFF. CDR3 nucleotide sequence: TGTGCCAGTAGTATCACAGGTAACATGAACACTGAAGCTTTCTTT.

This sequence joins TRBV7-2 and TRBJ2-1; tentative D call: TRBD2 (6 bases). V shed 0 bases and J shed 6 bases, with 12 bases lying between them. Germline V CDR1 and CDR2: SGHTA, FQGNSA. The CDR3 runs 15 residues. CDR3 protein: CASSLASGKGNEQFF. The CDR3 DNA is TGTGCCAGCAGCTTAGCTAGCGGAAAAGGCAATGAGCAGTTCTTC. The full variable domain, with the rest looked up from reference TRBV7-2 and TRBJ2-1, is GAGVSQSPSNKVTEKGKDVELRCDPISGHTALYWYRQSLGQGLEFLIYFQGNSAPDKSGLPSDRFSAERTGGSVSTLTIQRTQQEDSAVYLCASSLASGKGNEQFFGPGTRLTVL.